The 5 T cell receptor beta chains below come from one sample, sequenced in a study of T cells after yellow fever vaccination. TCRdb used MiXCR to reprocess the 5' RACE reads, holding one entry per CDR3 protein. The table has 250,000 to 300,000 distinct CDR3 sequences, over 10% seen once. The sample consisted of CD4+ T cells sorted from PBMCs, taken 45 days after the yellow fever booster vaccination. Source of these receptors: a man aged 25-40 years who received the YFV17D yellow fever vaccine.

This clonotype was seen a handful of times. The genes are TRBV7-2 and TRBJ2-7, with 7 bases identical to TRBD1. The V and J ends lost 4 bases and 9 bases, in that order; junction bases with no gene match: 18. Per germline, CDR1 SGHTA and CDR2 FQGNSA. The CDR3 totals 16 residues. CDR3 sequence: CASSSRSGTAHSVQYF. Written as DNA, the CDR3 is TGTGCCAGCAGCTCCAGGTCCGGGACAGCCCACTCGGTGCAGTACTTC. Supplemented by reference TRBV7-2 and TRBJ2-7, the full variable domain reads GAGVSQSPSNKVTEKGKDVELRCDPISGHTALYWYRQSLGQGLEFLIYFQGNSAPDKSGLPSDRFSAERTGGSVSTLTIQRTQQEDSAVYLCASSSRSGTAHSVQYFGPGTRLTVT.

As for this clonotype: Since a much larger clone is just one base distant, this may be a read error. The CDR3 loop reads CASSLAVAYEQYF. The CDR3 DNA reads TGTGCCAGCAGTTTAGCGGTCGCCTACGAGCAGTACTTC. This chain uses TRBV12-3 or TRBV12-4 with TRBJ2-7; D call uncertain. The CDR3 runs to 13 residues. V was shortened by 0 bases and J by 2 bases, with 5 bases between the two germline ends.

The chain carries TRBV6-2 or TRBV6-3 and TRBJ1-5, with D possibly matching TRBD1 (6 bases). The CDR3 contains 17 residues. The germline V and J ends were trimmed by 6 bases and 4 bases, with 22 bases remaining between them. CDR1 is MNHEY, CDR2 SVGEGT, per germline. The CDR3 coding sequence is TGTGCCAGCAGCCTACTCTACAGGGCAAAGGGTAATCAGCCCCAGCATTTT. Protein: CASSLLYRAKGNQPQHF.

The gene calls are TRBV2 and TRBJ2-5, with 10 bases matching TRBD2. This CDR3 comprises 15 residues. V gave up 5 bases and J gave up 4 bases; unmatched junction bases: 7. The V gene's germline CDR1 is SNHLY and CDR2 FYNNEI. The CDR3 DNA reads TGTGCCAGCAGTACCGAAGGACTAGCGGTAGAGACCCAGTACTTC. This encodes CASSTEGLAVETQYF.

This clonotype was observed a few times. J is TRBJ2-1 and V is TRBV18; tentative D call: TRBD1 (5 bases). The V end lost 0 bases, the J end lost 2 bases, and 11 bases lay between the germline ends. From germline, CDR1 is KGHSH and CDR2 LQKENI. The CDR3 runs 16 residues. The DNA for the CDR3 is TGTGCCAGCTCACCACCCAACAGGTTTCCCTACAATGAGCAGTTCTTC. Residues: CASSPPNRFPYNEQFF.